This T cell receptor (beta chain) comes out of a study of B cell selection in AIRE deficiency. Whole-study findings and limits: Healthy donors alone shared 31.6% of several thousand Treg sequences; patients alone nearly 9.5%. About a third of healthy-shared Treg TCRbeta sequences appeared in patient Tconv cells.

Germline V gives CDR1 LNHNV, CDR2 YYDKDF (reference sequence). The CDR3 totals 15 residues. Trimming removed 6 bases at V and 6 bases at J, with 18 bases between. This table comes from immunoSEQ multiplex PCR, and its TCRdb copy is limited to in-frame clones, with some not included. The sample yields roughly 14,000 clones, 85% to 95% seen once. Regarding this clone: Antigen: not known.

Regulatory T cells were sorted as CD4+CD25hiCD127low/negative. The chain has TRBV15 and TRBJ2-1; tentative D call: TRBD2 (6 bases). The sequence was collected from a human donor with AIRE deficiency. Sequences were obtained from Tregs sorted from PBMCs. Here the CDR3 reads CATRSGSGLLNEQFF. CDR3 in DNA: TGTGCCACCAGATCGGGTAGCGGACTTCTCAATGAGCAGTTCTTC.